The T cell receptor (beta chain) described here comes from a study of blood T cells in healthy people across ages. Germline CDR1 reads SGHTA; CDR2 reads FQGNSA. Trimming stripped 4 bases from V and 3 bases from J, with 19 bases between. The CDR3 totals 16 residues. A second about 6 to 12 cycle PCR used barcoded and J-beta primers. TCRdb itself ran the 5' RACE reads through MiXCR, one entry per CDR3 protein. This table holds 650,000 to 800,000 distinct CDR3 sequences, around 42% found once. This clonotype was seen only a few times. The chain links TRBV7-2 to TRBJ2-7; D not certain. The sample consisted of blood. This receptor was taken from a man aged 55-75 years in good health. CDR3 protein: CASSSRAGVGSYEQYF. The CDR3, as DNA: TGTGCCAGCAGCTCCCGGGCCGGCGTGGGCAGCTACGAGCAGTACTTC.